This note documents a single T cell receptor beta chain sequence. Trimming removed 1 base at V and 5 bases at J, with 12 bases between. The CDR3 sequence is 16 residues long. CDR1 MGHDK and CDR2 SYGVNS come from the germline V gene. These data belong to a study of control samples from healthy donors and cancer patients. The repertoire was sequenced with immunoSEQ multiplex PCR; TCRdb's copy has only in-frame clones and lacks some. The data show tens of thousands of clones, 91% seen once. The genes are TRBV25-1 and TRBJ1-6; D not certain. Specimen: blood. The sequence was collected from a young man in good health. As DNA, the CDR3 is TGTGCCAGCAGTGAATTTAAGGGTCGAGATAATTCACCCCTCCACTTT. Translated, it gives CASSEFKGRDNSPLHF.